This TCR beta chain was sequenced for a study of beta chain features in type 1 diabetes (dated by TCRdb to the late 2010s). Background for the entire study: Patients and healthy donors did not differ in mean age, gender distribution, total cell number or subset yield. A total of roughly 99 million sorted cells were examined across all samples, and the number of cells per subset was strongly correlated with RNA yield. Naive and central memory subsets were obtained from all 30 or so donors, but regulatory and stem cell-like memory subsets were isolated from only 8 patients and roughly eight healthy donors. The study compared TCRB repertoires of sorted circulating CD4+ T cell subsets between recently diagnosed type 1 diabetes patients and matched healthy donors. General conclusions and limits of the study: In all four CD4+ subsets, TCRB CDR3 length was moderately but significantly shorter in type 1 diabetes patients. Because the HLA sub-analyses included only small numbers of individuals, any influence of HLA type on TCRB rearrangement was left unresolved. Shorter templates might have been favored by PCR, but patient and control samples were amplified and corrected together, so both groups would have been affected equally by any skew. Naive, central memory and regulatory TCRB repertoires appeared to be more similar among patients than among healthy donors. At VDJ recombination sites, patients with type 1 diabetes made fewer insertions and deleted more nucleotides, a pattern implying thymic rearrangement abnormalities. Because cDNA rather than genomic DNA was sequenced, highly expressing activated cells could have been over-represented, although no difference in activation and CD3 levels was found between groups.

From each donor, a single peripheral blood sample of around 120 mL on average was drawn into heparinised tubes. A BD FACSAria II was used to sort naive, central memory, regulatory and stem cell-like memory CD4+ T cells with a panel that included CD45RO, CCR7, CD25, CD127, CD95 and CD27. A purity above 98% was achieved for all sorted populations. Right away, PBMCs were isolated by Lymphoprep density gradient centrifugation and were stained directly, with no culture step. Samples were stained and sorted in pairs, with one healthy donor and one patient per experiment, so that batch effects were minimized. V loses 3 bases of germline sequence and J loses 4 bases, and the interval between the two ends is 7 bases. The cysteine opens and the phenylalanine closes a CDR3 of 12 amino acids. CDR3 DNA is the only sequence kept; it has 36 bases, read in frame from the first base. The germline V gene sets CDR1 to SGDLS and CDR2 to YYNGEE.

The entire amount of isolated RNA was reverse transcribed using the High Capacity cDNA Reverse Transcription Kit, so the sequenced TCRB transcripts were expressed ones. Deep immunoSEQ sequencing was applied to naive, central memory and regulatory T cell samples, giving an average of about 3.6 million total reads per sample. Sorted cells were lysed in RLT buffer and RNA was extracted with DNase-treated RNeasy Micro or Mini kits, depending on cell number. To prevent cross-contamination, every cell subset was processed on its own, while patient and healthy donor samples were processed together. Using the immunoSEQ multiplex PCR, TCRB sequences were amplified from cDNA into 87-bp fragments spanning the CDR3 region. Sequencing of the amplicons was done on the Illumina HiSeq platform. The source study handled its data this way. PCR bias was corrected computationally using synthetic template baselines, and reads within Hamming distance 2 were collapsed, with unmergeable singletons discarded. By aligning reads against IMGT, V, D and J genes, CDR3 length, and insertions or deletions at six rearrangement sites were assigned. Clonotype counts were normalized to sorted cell number within each subset before computing true diversity and Gini coefficients with the tcR R package. Repertoire sharing was quantified using the overlap coefficient calculated on TCRB nucleotide sequences. Out-of-frame TCRB sequences from naive cells were analyzed to stand in for the pre-selection repertoire. TCRdb took this table from immuneACCESS and kept in-frame rearrangements with V and J called. Such tables lack part of the clones; where checked against another copy, unresolved V genes explain under half of the gap, and the rest is unexplained. The DNA was the basis for D and trimming; V, J and clone size are from that table. The sample table holds over 350,000 clones, of which approximately 15% were seen once. The ten largest account for roughly 0.017% of the sample.

The sample holds a few counts of this clone. Its antigen is not yet known. No qualities accompany the bases; no much larger clone lies one base away. Sequenced: naive CD4+ T cells from blood. The cell subset or site tag for this specimen amounts to: true naive CD4+ T cells. The V and J segments used are TRBV9 and TRBJ1-2; no D gene call is confident. This receptor was taken from a woman younger than 30 in good health. The DNA sequence is given as TGTGCCAGCAGCGCTGACTTCTATGGCTACACCTTC. It specifies CASSADFYGYTF.